Below are 32 T cell receptor beta chains sequenced from a single sample in a study of lymphopenia after photon versus proton radiotherapy. Only in-frame clones appear in the TCRdb table, and some are missing; sequencing was by immunoSEQ multiplex PCR. The data contain some 45,000 clones, about 80% of them singletons. The material was peripheral blood, obtained from a patient treated with proton-based radiotherapy. The receptors were gathered from a woman in her 70s with pancreatic cancer.

Comments on this clone: Mismatch with germline at one junction end may stem from a read error. The same CDR3 also results from other DNA sequences found in this sample. The gene calls are TRBV30 and TRBJ2-2; D is unresolved. The CDR3 spans 11 residues. In germline, CDR1 is GTSNPN, CDR2 SVGIG (reference sequence). CDR3 coding DNA: TGCGCCTGGGGTCACTCCGGGGAGCTGTTTTTT. Encoded protein: CAWGHSGELFF. The whole variable domain, filled in from reference TRBV30 and TRBJ2-2, reads SQTIHQWPATLVQPVGSPLSLECTVEGTSNPNLYWYRQAAGRGLQLLFYSVGIGQISSEVPQNLSASRPQDRQFILSSKKLLLSDSGFYLCAWGHSGELFFGEGSRLTVL.

This clone was detected only a few times. The chain employs TRBV2 and TRBJ2-1; TRBD2 matches at 7 bases. Germline V CDR1 and CDR2: SNHLY, FYNNEI. J lost 9 bases, V lost 7 bases, and 9 bases had no gene match. The CDR3 has 13 residues. CDR3 DNA: TGTGCCAGCACCCGGACTAGTCAGGTTGAGCAGTTCTTC. Its protein product is CASTRTSQVEQFF.

This chain links TRBV27 with TRBJ1-3; perhaps TRBD1 as D (5 bases). The germline V and J ends were trimmed by 3 bases and 4 bases, with 10 bases remaining between them. Germline CDR1 and CDR2: MNHEY and SMNVEV (reference sequence). The CDR3 runs to 14 residues. CDR3 coding DNA: TGTGCCAGCAGTTTCGGGGGATCCGGAAACACCATATATTTT. Its protein is CASSFGGSGNTIYF.

The chain links TRBV30 to TRBJ1-2; 7 nucleotides line up with TRBD1. Germline V gene data show CDR1 as GTSNPN and CDR2 as SVGIG (reference sequence). The CDR3 runs to 11 residues. Trimming took 5 bases from V and 8 from J; bases not matched to a gene: 5. The DNA for the CDR3 is TGTGCCTGGCTGACAGGGTGGGGCTACACCTTC. Translated: CAWLTGWGYTF.

The CDR3 bases are TGTGCCAGCAGCTTACGCCCGGGGGCGAACACCGGGGAGCTGTTTTTT. Its protein product is CASSLRPGANTGELFF. The V call is TRBV7-3, the J call TRBJ2-2; tentative D call: TRBD2 (6 bases). In germline, CDR1 is SGHTA, CDR2 FQGTGA. V gave up 2 bases and J gave up 0 bases, with 10 bases separating them. The CDR3 is made up of 16 amino acids. Together with reference TRBV7-3 and TRBJ2-2, the CDR3 gives the full variable domain: GAGVSQTPSNKVTEKGKYVELRCDPISGHTALYWYRQSLGQGPEFLIYFQGTGAADDSGLPNDRFFAVRPEGSVSTLKIQRTERGDSAVYLCASSLRPGANTGELFFGEGSRLTVL.

This chain links TRBV7-2 with TRBJ2-7; 9 bases fit TRBD1. CDR3 size: 14 residues. Germline V lookup: CDR1 SGHTA, CDR2 FQGNSA. V lost 5 bases to trimming and J lost 2 bases; unmatched junction nucleotides: 4. The CDR3: CASSPRQGAYEQYF. CDR3 coding DNA: TGTGCCAGCAGCCCCAGACAGGGGGCCTACGAGCAGTACTTC.

This chain uses TRBV9 with TRBJ2-2, with D perhaps TRBD1 (6 bases). The V gene lost 0 bases and the J gene lost 6 bases, with 9 bases spanning the gap. In germline, CDR1 is SGDLS, CDR2 YYNGEE. CDR3 length equals 14 residues. The CDR3 sequence is CASSVEQGAGELFF. The CDR3 DNA reads TGTGCCAGCAGCGTAGAACAGGGTGCCGGGGAGCTGTTTTTT.

This clone appeared a few times. V gene TRBV30 combines with J gene TRBJ2-3; D ambiguous. V lost 2 bases and J 1 base, leaving 7 bases between the germline ends. The V gene's germline CDR1 is GTSNPN and CDR2 SVGIG (reference sequence). The CDR3 is 13 amino acids. The DNA for the CDR3 is TGTGCCTGGAGTCCGGAGCGCACAGATACGCAGTATTTT. It translates to CAWSPERTDTQYF.

This rearrangement joins TRBV18 to TRBJ1-1, with 8 bases aligning to TRBD1. The CDR3 is 15 residues long. Germline CDR1 reads KGHSH; CDR2 reads LQKENI. V trimming: 5 bases; J trimming: 5 bases; junction bases outside the gene matches: 10. CDR3 sequence: CASSSLQGASTEAFF. The CDR3 DNA is TGTGCCAGCTCATCACTCCAGGGGGCCAGTACTGAAGCTTTCTTT.

The chain carries TRBV10-2 and TRBJ2-7; 11 nucleotides line up with TRBD2. There are 15 residues in the CDR3. CDR1 is WSHSY and CDR2 is SAAADI in the germline V gene. The V and J ends lost 5 bases and 1 base, in that order; junction bases with no gene match: 4. CDR3 region: CASSTGTSGSYEQYF. DNA for the CDR3: TGCGCCAGCAGTACCGGGACTAGCGGATCCTACGAGCAGTACTTC.

The chain carries TRBV7-9 and TRBJ1-1; the match to TRBD1 covers 7 bases. From germline, CDR1 is SEHNR and CDR2 FQNEAQ (reference sequence). This CDR3 has 16 residues. The ends lost 5 bases at V and 1 base at J; junction bases unmatched: 10. The CDR3 coding sequence is TGTGCCAGCAGCCCCATAACTGGGACAGCGAACACTGAAGCTTTCTTT. It specifies CASSPITGTANTEAFF.

The chain recombines TRBV11-3 with TRBJ1-1; 7 bases align to TRBD1. Germline assignment: CDR1 SGHNT and CDR2 YENEEA. CDR3 size: 14 residues. J was trimmed by 1 base and V by 2 bases; bases with no gene match: 1. In nucleotides, the CDR3 is TGTGCCAGCAGCTTAACAGGGGAGAACACTGAAGCTTTCTTT. Its protein is CASSLTGENTEAFF. Looking up the rest from reference TRBV11-3 and TRBJ1-1 gives the full variable domain: EAGVVQSPRYKIIEKKQPVAFWCNPISGHNTLYWYLQNLGQGPELLIRYENEEAVDDSQLPKDRFSAERLKGVDSTLKIQPAELGDSAVYLCASSLTGENTEAFFGQGTRLTVV.

This clone was observed a single time. The chain uses TRBV19 and TRBJ2-3; D gene unclear. Germline V CDR1 and CDR2: LNHDA, SQIVND (reference sequence). Trimming left V 4 bases short and J 3 bases short, with 8 bases between. The CDR3 spans 13 residues. CDR3 sequence reads: CASSTDGTDTQYF. The CDR3 DNA sequence: TGTGCCAGTAGTACCGACGGTACAGATACGCAGTATTTT.

This clone was counted between two and nine times. This chain connects TRBV28 to TRBJ1-4, with 9 positions matching TRBD1. The CDR3 totals 15 residues. Germline CDR1 MDHEN, CDR2 SYDVKM. Trimming removed 4 bases from V and 7 bases from J; junction bases left unmatched: 7. Here the CDR3 reads CASSSPGQGLEKLFF. The CDR3 region has the DNA TGTGCCAGCAGTTCACCGGGACAGGGCCTTGAAAAACTGTTTTTT.

This clone was detected only a few times. This chain joins TRBV13 and TRBJ1-2; possibly TRBD1 for D (6 bases). V lost 5 bases to trimming and J lost 4 bases, with 11 bases between them. Germline lookup yields CDR1 PRHDT and CDR2 FYEKMQ (reference sequence). This CDR3 comprises 13 residues. For the CDR3, the DNA is TGTGCCAGCAGCGCGGACAGACTCTATGGCTACACCTTC. It specifies CASSADRLYGYTF. The complete variable domain, with remaining parts taken from reference TRBV13 and TRBJ1-2, reads AAGVIQSPRHLIKEKRETATLKCYPIPRHDTVYWYQQGPGQDPQFLISFYEKMQSDKGSIPDRFSAQQFSDYHSELNMSSLELGDSALYFCASSADRLYGYTFGSGTRLTVV.

The chain combines TRBV6-6 with TRBJ1-1; possibly TRBD1 for D (6 bases). CDR3 length: 16 residues. V was shortened by 4 bases and J by 1 base, with 16 bases between the two germline ends. Germline V lookup: CDR1 MNHNY, CDR2 SVGAGI (reference sequence). The CDR3 region is CASSFDRSPSNTEAFF. The CDR3, as DNA: TGTGCCAGCAGTTTTGACAGGTCCCCATCGAACACTGAAGCTTTCTTT.

This clone has a handful of counts. The chain uses TRBV30 and TRBJ2-7, with a possible D match to TRBD2 (6 bases). CDR3 length: 17 amino acids. The germline V and J ends were trimmed by 5 bases and 4 bases, with 27 bases remaining between them. The germline V gene encodes CDR1 GTSNPN and CDR2 SVGIG (reference sequence). The CDR3 bases are TGTGCCTGGGCCCCTTCCCTAGGCGGGAATTTTAGGTACGAGCAGTACTTC. This codes for CAWAPSLGGNFRYEQYF.

Only one count was recorded for this clone. This rearrangement joins TRBV19 to TRBJ2-1, with 12 bases lining up with TRBD2. The CDR3 has 18 residues. V gave up 4 bases and J gave up 1 base; unmatched junction bases: 8. In germline, CDR1 is LNHDA, CDR2 SQIVND (reference sequence). The CDR3 bases are TGTGCCAGTAGTACCACCGGGACTAGCGGGTTGTCCTACAATGAGCAGTTCTTC. This translates into CASSTTGTSGLSYNEQFF.

This chain connects TRBV11-3 to TRBJ2-6, with no clear D. V dropped 3 bases and J dropped 1 base, with 7 bases sitting between them. The CDR3 is 15 amino acids. Germline values: CDR1 SGHNT, CDR2 YENEEA. CDR3 protein: CASSFVVSGANVLTF. The CDR3 nucleotides read TGTGCCAGCAGCTTCGTAGTTTCTGGGGCCAACGTCCTGACTTTC. The full variable domain, with the rest looked up from reference TRBV11-3 and TRBJ2-6, is EAGVVQSPRYKIIEKKQPVAFWCNPISGHNTLYWYLQNLGQGPELLIRYENEEAVDDSQLPKDRFSAERLKGVDSTLKIQPAELGDSAVYLCASSFVVSGANVLTFGAGSRLTVL.

The rearrangement uses TRBV29-1 and TRBJ1-3; unclear D gene. Germline V gene data show CDR1 as SQVTM and CDR2 as ANQGSEA. This CDR3 comprises 15 residues. V was shortened by 4 bases and J by 0 bases, with 13 bases between the two germline ends. The chain's CDR3 is CSVGVSPSSGNTIYF. The CDR3 DNA reads as TGCAGCGTTGGTGTCAGCCCAAGCTCTGGAAACACCATATATTTT.

The chain uses TRBV11-2 and TRBJ1-5, with D possibly matching TRBD1 (5 bases). There are 15 residues in the CDR3. Trimming removed 2 bases at V and 3 bases at J, with 11 bases between. Germline loops: CDR1 SGHAT, CDR2 FQNNGV. CDR3 bases: TGTGCCAGCAGCTTAACCAGGGCTTCCAATCAGCCCCAGCATTTT. Amino acid sequence: CASSLTRASNQPQHF.

At least ten counts were recorded for this clone. The gene calls are TRBV28 and TRBJ2-2; a weak D match, TRBD2 (6 bases). Germline CDR1 reads MDHEN; CDR2 reads SYDVKM. The V gene lost 1 base and the J gene lost 3 bases, with 6 bases spanning the gap. The CDR3 is 14 residues long. CDR3 nucleotides: TGTGCCAGCAGTTTATCGGGGGACACCGGGGAGCTGTTTTTT. Amino acids: CASSLSGDTGELFF.

V and J are TRBV20-1 and TRBJ1-4; D is undetermined. The CDR3 covers 11 residues. Germline loops: CDR1 DFQATT, CDR2 SNEGSKA (reference sequence). V lost 6 bases to trimming and J lost 8 bases, with 10 bases between them. The DNA for the CDR3 is TGCAGTGCGCGCGGGCGGGAAAAACTGTTTTTT. Translating gives CSARGREKLFF.

This rearrangement joins TRBV4-3 to TRBJ2-5; D tentatively reads TRBD1 or TRBD2 (7 bases each). The J call may be wrong; the DNA end is better matched by TRBJ2-7. Germline V CDR1 and CDR2: LGHNA, YSLEER. The CDR3 length is 18 residues. This chain's CDR3 is CASSQDPGGASGRTEQYF. DNA of the CDR3: TGCGCCAGCAGCCAAGATCCAGGGGGGGCTAGCGGAAGGACCGAGCAGTACTTC.

This clone was counted once. CDR3 coding DNA: TGCGCCAGCAGCCAAGCTGGACTAGCGGGAGGGGTAGAGGATACGCAGTATTTT. Translating gives CASSQAGLAGGVEDTQYF. V gene TRBV4-1 combines with J gene TRBJ2-3; 15 nucleotides agree with TRBD2. The CDR3 spans 18 residues. The germline CDR1 and CDR2 sequences are MGHRA and YSYEKL. V gave up 1 base and J gave up 6 bases; unmatched junction bases: 8.

The CDR3 region has the DNA TGCGCCAGCAGCTTGGAGGGACAGCAACTCACTGAAGCTTTCTTT. It translates to CASSLEGQQLTEAFF. The chain employs TRBV5-1 and TRBJ1-1; TRBD1 matches at 7 bases. V trimming: 0 bases; J trimming: 4 bases; junction bases outside the gene matches: 6. The V gene's germline CDR1 is SGHRS and CDR2 YFSETQ. The CDR3 runs 15 residues.

J is TRBJ1-3 and V is TRBV7-2; D uncertain. Germline lookup yields CDR1 SGHTA and CDR2 FQGNSA. The ends were cut back, 5 bases at V and 9 bases at J, with 14 bases in the middle. The CDR3 runs 13 residues. This CDR3 reads CASSQLSLGTIYF. The CDR3 DNA follows: TGTGCCAGCAGCCAATTGTCCCTGGGCACCATATATTTT.

The gene calls are TRBV19 and TRBJ2-1; 9 bases agree with TRBD2. J was trimmed by 9 bases and V by 5 bases; bases with no gene match: 14. CDR1 and CDR2 (germline): LNHDA, SQIVND (reference sequence). CDR3 size: 16 residues. In DNA, the CDR3 is TGTGCCAGTAGTGTCGGTAGGGCTAGCGGGAAGGTTGAGCAGTTCTTC. Translating gives CASSVGRASGKVEQFF.

This clone has a single count. The chain is built from TRBV19 and TRBJ2-1; the D is unclear. Germline lookup yields CDR1 LNHDA and CDR2 SQIVND (reference sequence). With 7 bases removed from V and 5 bases from J, the gap between germline ends came to 12 bases. The CDR3 length is 13 residues. The CDR3 bases are TGTGCCAGTACTCCCGGGCTTCACAATGAGCAGTTCTTC. It codes for CASTPGLHNEQFF.

The CDR3, as DNA: TGTGCCAGCAGCTTGGTGGCAGATAATTCACCCCTCCACTTT. Its translation: CASSLVADNSPLHF. This chain uses TRBV7-2 with TRBJ1-6, with D uncertain. From germline, CDR1 is SGHTA and CDR2 FQGNSA. The CDR3 consists of 14 residues. The V and J ends lost 3 bases and 5 bases respectively, with 8 bases between them.

Points on this clone: In the same sample, other DNA sequences code for this CDR3. The chain has TRBV19 and TRBJ2-2; no definite D call. Germline assignment: CDR1 LNHDA and CDR2 SQIVND (reference sequence). Trimming shortened V by 0 bases and J by 4 bases, and 6 bases separated the two germline ends. This CDR3 contains 14 residues. The CDR3 DNA reads as TGTGCCAGTAGTATAGATAGAGGCACCGGGGAGCTGTTTTTT. It yields the protein CASSIDRGTGELFF. The whole variable domain, filled in from reference TRBV19 and TRBJ2-2, reads DGGITQSPKYLFRKEGQNVTLSCEQNLNHDAMYWYRQDPGQGLRLIYYSQIVNDFQKGDIAEGYSVSREKKESFPLTVTSAQKNPTAFYLCASSIDRGTGELFFGEGSRLTVL.

The gene calls are TRBV25-1 and TRBJ1-2; 7 nucleotides line up with TRBD1. The CDR3 is made up of 15 amino acids. The germline V gene has CDR1 MGHDK and CDR2 SYGVNS. Trimming cost V 6 bases and J 3 bases; bases outside gene matches: 10. CDR3 coding DNA: TGTGCCAGCAGGAATACAGGGGAAGGTCACTATGGCTACACCTTC. Protein: CASRNTGEGHYGYTF.